This T cell receptor (beta chain) is from a study of T cells after yellow fever vaccination. Study-wide points: Booster sampling recovered most clones from primary vaccination (approximately 97% CD4, around 90% CD8).

V shed 4 bases and J 8 bases; nucleotides not matched to a gene: 4. The CDR3 loop spans 13 amino acids. The V gene's germline CDR1 is SNHLY and CDR2 FYNNEI. In its sample, this clonotype was seen a few times. Its matching antigen is unknown. MiXCR, run by TCRdb on the 5' RACE reads, gives a single entry per CDR3 protein. The sample includes around 360,000 distinct CDR3 sequences, under 14% of them seen just once. This chain links TRBV2 with TRBJ1-2, with TRBD1 matching over 10 bases. The source was PBMCs, collected on the day of the first yellow fever vaccination. The clonotype originates from a man aged 18 to 35 who received the YFV17D yellow fever vaccine. The CDR3 nucleotides are TGTGCCAGCAGTGCGGGGACAGGGGCCGGCTACACCTTC. It codes for CASSAGTGAGYTF.